What follows describes a single TCR beta chain. Germline assignment: CDR1 KGHSH and CDR2 LQKENI. The CDR3 covers 18 residues. The trim removed 6 bases at V and 3 bases at J, leaving 17 bases unmatched. This entry belongs to a study of T-cell reconstitution after alpha-beta-depleted transplantation in children. For TCRbeta, the library was prepared with unique molecular identifiers. Using its own MiXCR run on the PCR reads, TCRdb lists one record per CDR3 protein. The data show approximately 240,000 distinct CDR3 sequences, with around 10% seen just once and over 5% held by the top ten. This sequence was found in a human donor who donated a stem cell graft to a child with acute lymphoblastic leukemia. The chain joins TRBV18 to TRBJ1-3, with 7 nucleotides matching TRBD1. The input for sequencing was PBMCs from the stem cell graft donor, taken from the stem cell graft. CDR3 nucleotides: TGTGCCAGCTCGCCTCTTGGACCCACAGGGGCGGATGGAAACACCATATATTTT. Translating gives CASSPLGPTGADGNTIYF.